The 9 T cell receptor beta chains reported below all come from one sample, sequenced in a study of shared clonotypes between healthy human individuals. CD8 cells classed as naive were CD45RO-negative and positively selected for CCR7, excluding terminally differentiated effector memory CD45RA+ cells. The data were produced by immunoSEQ multiplex PCR, yet TCRdb's version contains in-frame clones alone and is incomplete. Of under 1 million clones in the sample, around 96% are singletons; the top ten hold about 0.21%. The sequenced sample was naive CD8+ T cells sorted from blood. The origin of the receptors is a man under 40 in good health.

The gene calls are TRBV7-9 and TRBJ2-6; the D call may be TRBD1 or TRBD2 (5 bases each). The germline gives CDR1 SEHNR, CDR2 FQNEAQ (reference sequence). The CDR3 consists of 17 residues. V dropped 5 bases and J dropped 0 bases, with 14 bases sitting between them. The CDR3 DNA follows: TGTGCCAGCAGCGCCGGGACCGACTACTCTGGGGCCAACGTCCTGACTTTC. Protein: CASSAGTDYSGANVLTF.

V usage is TRBV2 and J usage is TRBJ2-1; 7 bases map to TRBD2. CDR3 length: 11 amino acids. V lost 6 bases to trimming and J lost 10 bases; unmatched junction nucleotides: 3. The germline CDR1 and CDR2 sequences are SNHLY and FYNNEI. Here the CDR3 DNA reads TGTGCCAGCAGGGGGAGGGGAGAGCAGTTCTTC. This encodes CASRGRGEQFF.

The chain couples TRBV6-6 to TRBJ2-7; 13 nucleotides match TRBD2. The V segment lost 7 bases and the J segment 3 bases; nucleotides outside the gene matches: 3. The CDR3 totals 14 residues. Germline values: CDR1 MNHNY, CDR2 SVGAGI (reference sequence). The CDR3 reads CASTWTSGSYEQYF. CDR3 DNA sequence: TGTGCCAGCACCTGGACTAGCGGGAGCTACGAGCAGTACTTC.

The chain carries TRBV10-3 and TRBJ2-7; 7 bases match TRBD1. Germline lookup yields CDR1 ENHRY and CDR2 SYGVKD. The CDR3 has 14 residues. J lost 3 bases, V lost 2 bases, and 4 bases had no gene match. The CDR3 DNA is TGTGCCATCAGTGAGGAGGGGACAGACTACGAGCAGTACTTC. It yields the protein CAISEEGTDYEQYF.

The chain has TRBV28 and TRBJ2-6; D possibly corresponds to TRBD1 (5 bases). Germline loops: CDR1 MDHEN, CDR2 SYDVKM. This CDR3 region has 17 residues. V shed 3 bases and J shed 0 bases, with 12 bases lying between them. The CDR3 spells CASSFQGAVSGANVLTF. The CDR3 region has the DNA TGTGCCAGCAGTTTTCAGGGTGCCGTCTCTGGGGCCAACGTCCTGACTTTC. The whole variable domain, remainder taken from reference TRBV28 and TRBJ2-6, is DVKVTQSSRYLVKRTGEKVFLECVQDMDHENMFWYRQDPGLGLRLIYFSYDVKMKEKGDIPEGYSVSREKKERFSLILESASTNQTSMYLCASSFQGAVSGANVLTFGAGSRLTVL.

The genes are TRBV2 and TRBJ2-1; D possibly corresponds to TRBD1 (6 bases). The CDR3 has 15 amino acids. The germline V and J ends were trimmed by 9 bases and 6 bases, with 21 bases remaining between them. Germline V lookup: CDR1 SNHLY, CDR2 FYNNEI. The CDR3 DNA reads TGTGCCAGAGACGAAAAGGACAGCCCTTCCAATGAGCAGTTCTTC. This gives the protein CARDEKDSPSNEQFF.

The J gene is TRBJ1-1, the V gene TRBV6-1, with a possible D match to TRBD1 (5 bases). The CDR3 consists of 14 residues. With 8 bases removed from V and 1 base from J, the gap between germline ends came to 14 bases. Germline loops: CDR1 MNHNS, CDR2 SASEGT. The CDR3 nucleotides are TGTGCCAGCTTGGCATACGACAGGAACACTGAAGCTTTCTTT. This gives the protein CASLAYDRNTEAFF.

The V and J genes are TRBV28 and TRBJ2-2, with a weak D call TRBD2 (6 bases). Trimming left V 5 bases short and J 8 bases short, with 15 bases between. CDR1 and CDR2 from the germline V gene are MDHEN and SYDVKM. The CDR3 sequence is 14 residues long. Here the CDR3 reads CASSRLVYGGELFF. The CDR3, as DNA: TGTGCCAGCAGTCGACTAGTATATGGGGGGGAGCTGTTTTTT.

The chain recombines TRBV6-5 with TRBJ1-5, with D hard to call. Trimming took off 7 bases at V and 2 bases at J, with 15 bases between the two ends. The CDR3 contains 15 residues. CDR1 is MNHEY and CDR2 is SVGAGI in the germline V gene. CDR3: CASTKEGIGNQPQHF. The CDR3 nucleotides are TGTGCCAGCACCAAGGAGGGAATTGGCAATCAGCCCCAGCATTTT.